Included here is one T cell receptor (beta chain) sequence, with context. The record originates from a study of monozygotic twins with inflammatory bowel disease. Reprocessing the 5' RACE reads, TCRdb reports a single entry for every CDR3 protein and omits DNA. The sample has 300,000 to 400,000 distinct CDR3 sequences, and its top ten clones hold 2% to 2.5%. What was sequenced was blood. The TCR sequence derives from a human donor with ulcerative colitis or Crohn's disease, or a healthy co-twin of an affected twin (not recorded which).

The CDR3 is CASSWPPETEAFF. J is TRBJ1-1 and V is TRBV6-5; no DNA is available, so the TRBD1 call from TCRdb remains unchecked. Germline V gene lookup returns CDR1 MNHEY and CDR2 SVGAGI. CDR3 length: 13 amino acids.